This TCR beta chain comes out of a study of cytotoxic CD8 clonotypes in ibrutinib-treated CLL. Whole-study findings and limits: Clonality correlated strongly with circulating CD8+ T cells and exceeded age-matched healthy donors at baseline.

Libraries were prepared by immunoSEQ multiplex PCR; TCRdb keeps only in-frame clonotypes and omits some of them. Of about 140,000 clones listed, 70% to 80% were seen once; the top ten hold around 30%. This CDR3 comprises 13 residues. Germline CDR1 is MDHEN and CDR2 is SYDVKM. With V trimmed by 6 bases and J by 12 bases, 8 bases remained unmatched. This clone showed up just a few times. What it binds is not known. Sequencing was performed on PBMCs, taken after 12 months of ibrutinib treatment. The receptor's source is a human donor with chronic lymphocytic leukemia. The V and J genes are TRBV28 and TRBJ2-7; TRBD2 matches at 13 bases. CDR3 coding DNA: TGTGCCAGCAGGACTAGCGGGAGGCCTGCCGTGTACTTC. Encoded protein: CASRTSGRPAVYF. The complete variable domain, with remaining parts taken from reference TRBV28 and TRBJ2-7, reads DVKVTQSSRYLVKRTGEKVFLECVQDMDHENMFWYRQDPGLGLRLIYFSYDVKMKEKGDIPEGYSVSREKKERFSLILESASTNQTSMYLCASRTSGRPAVYFGPGTRLTVT.